These 6 T cell receptor beta chains were sequenced from one sample in a study of blood T cell repertoires in COVID-19. Using immunoSEQ multiplex PCR, the repertoire was profiled, and TCRdb retains in-frame clones only, with some absent. The sample holds some 26,000 clones, approximately 84% seen once. Material: peripheral blood. These receptors were collected from a middle-aged man with active or convalescent COVID-19.

This clone has a handful of counts. This sequence joins TRBV6-4 and TRBJ2-2; 7 bases are a match to TRBD2. V gave up 0 bases and J gave up 8 bases; unmatched junction bases: 6. Germline CDR1 reads MRHNA; CDR2 reads SNTAGT. The CDR3 consists of 15 residues. CDR3 nucleotide sequence: TGTGCCAGCAGTGACTCCCGGGAGGAAGCGGGGGAGCTGTTTTTT. Amino acid sequence: CASSDSREEAGELFF.

This chain uses TRBV11-2 with TRBJ2-5; 10 nucleotides align to TRBD2. CDR3 size: 16 residues. Germline V gene sequence: CDR1 SGHAT, CDR2 FQNNGV. The V gene end was trimmed by 6 bases and the J gene end by 2 bases; junction bases not matched to a gene: 9. CDR3 sequence reads: CASRHSGAGGQETQYF. In DNA, the CDR3 is TGTGCCAGCAGACACTCGGGAGCGGGAGGGCAAGAGACCCAGTACTTC.

V usage is TRBV15 and J usage is TRBJ2-7, with D perhaps matching TRBD2 (5 bases). The CDR3 is made up of 15 amino acids. Germline V CDR1 and CDR2: LNHNV, YYDKDF (reference sequence). Between the trimmed V and J ends, which lost 0 bases and 4 bases, there was a span of 13 bases. The CDR3 sequence is CATSRDFGLQYEQYF. The CDR3 bases are TGTGCCACCAGCAGAGATTTTGGACTTCAATACGAGCAGTACTTC.

This clone has just a few counts. The chain has TRBV4-1 and TRBJ1-2; D unclear. CDR3 length: 12 amino acids. The V end lost 1 base, the J end lost 10 bases, and 10 bases lay between the germline ends. CDR1 is MGHRA, CDR2 YSYEKL, per germline. CDR3: CASSQVRRNYTF. The CDR3 nucleotides are TGCGCCAGCAGCCAAGTTCGGAGGAACTACACCTTC.

The chain employs TRBV29-1 and TRBJ1-1, with D possibly TRBD1 on 6 matching bases. Germline V CDR1 and CDR2: SQVTM, ANQGSEA. The V end was cut by 7 bases, the J end by 4 bases, with 16 bases between. This CDR3 has 13 amino acids. The CDR3 coding sequence is TGCAGCGATCTACAGGGCGCGGGCACTGAAGCTTTCTTT. Translation: CSDLQGAGTEAFF.

The genes are TRBV3-1 (or the pseudogene TRBV3-2) and TRBJ1-4; D remains unclear. V was cut by 4 bases and J by 4 bases, with 4 bases left in between. Germline loops: CDR1 LGHDT, CDR2 YNNKEL (reference sequence). The CDR3 length is 12 residues. Written as DNA, the CDR3 is TGTGCCAGCAGCCCTCTTAATGAAAAACTGTTTTTT. As protein: CASSPLNEKLFF.